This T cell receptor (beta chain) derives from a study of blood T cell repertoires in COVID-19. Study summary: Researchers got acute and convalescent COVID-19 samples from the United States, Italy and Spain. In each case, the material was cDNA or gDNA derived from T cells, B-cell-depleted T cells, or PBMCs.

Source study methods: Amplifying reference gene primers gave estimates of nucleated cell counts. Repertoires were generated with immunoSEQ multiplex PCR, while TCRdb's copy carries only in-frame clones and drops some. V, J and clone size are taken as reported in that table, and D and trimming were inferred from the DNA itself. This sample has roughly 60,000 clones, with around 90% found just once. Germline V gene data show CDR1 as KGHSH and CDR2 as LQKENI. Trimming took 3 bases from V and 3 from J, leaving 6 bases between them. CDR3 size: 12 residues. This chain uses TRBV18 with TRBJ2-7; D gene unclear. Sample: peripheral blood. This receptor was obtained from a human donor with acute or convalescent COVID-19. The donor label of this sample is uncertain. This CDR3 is CASSPQIYEQYF. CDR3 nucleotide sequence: TGTGCCAGCTCACCGCAGATCTACGAGCAGTACTTC.